This T cell receptor (beta chain) was sequenced in a study of spatial heterogeneity in lung cancer. Study summary: Each time, sequencing found more beta-chain sequences than alpha-chain sequences. Points from the study as a whole: Circulating ubiquitous expanded tumor TCRs were observed more frequently at resection than at follow-up.

CDR1 and CDR2 (germline): DFQATT, SNEGSKA (reference sequence). The junction had 8 bases not matched to a gene; V was cut back by 3 bases and J by 10 bases. The CDR3 is made up of 12 amino acids. Specified time point: sample taken at primary tumor resection. The sequenced material consisted of unsorted whole RNA from tumor, nontumor lung or frozen PBMC. This clonotype was counted only a few times. The antigen is unknown. One entry per CDR3 protein results from TCRdb running MiXCR on the 5' RACE reads. The data hold thousands of distinct CDR3 sequences, with 20% to 30% observed a single time. The chain links TRBV20-1 to TRBJ1-1; 7 bases match TRBD1. The clonotype comes from a male donor with early-stage non-small cell lung cancer. The material sequenced was PBMCs, taken at surgery. The chain's CDR3 is CSARDTGVGAFF. CDR3 DNA: TGCAGTGCTAGGGATACAGGGGTAGGAGCTTTCTTT.